This T cell receptor (beta chain) originates from a study of post-analysis software for immune sequencing data (dated by TCRdb to between 2015 and 2017). General notes on the study: Recorded disease courses included relapsing-remitting, secondary progressive and progressive-relapsing multiple sclerosis, with some patients lacking subtype annotation. The patient repertoires were compared against roughly 12 previously published healthy control repertoires obtained from donors aged roughly 6 to 28 years. A subset of samples was prepared in parallel using single-end sample barcoding, then pooled and co-amplified after Illumina adapter ligation.

Overall results and qualifications from the work: Significantly higher frequencies in patients than in controls were found for about five TRBV segments, including TRBV5-6, TRBV5-1 and TRBV20-1. The control group was slightly older than the multiple sclerosis patient group. Significantly lower normalized Chao1 diversity was found in multiple sclerosis patients than in controls, suggesting substantial peripheral T-cell clonal expansion. Direct clustering with F measure revealed strong co-clustering of samples prepared in the same batch, which led to a batch-effect correction.

The CDR3 measures 13 amino acids from cysteine to phenylalanine. The retained sequence is limited to the CDR3, 39 bases, with the frame set at the first base. The germline V gene specifies SQVTM as CDR1 and ANQGSEA as CDR2. At the junction V is shortened by 5 bases and J by 8 bases; bases outside the gene matches: 8. Receptor amplification or capture employed PCR. TCRdb names Illumina HiSeq 2500 as the instrument used. Unique molecular identifiers were incorporated into TCR beta cDNA libraries to reduce PCR and sequencing biases. Roughly 500,000 cDNA molecules were obtained for every 1 to 10 million input T cells, so each molecule roughly corresponded to one T cell. The patient libraries were prepared and sequenced using the same protocol as the earlier healthy control dataset. Samples belonging to the same batch were prepared together, multiplexed and sequenced on a shared HiSeq lane. As for the authors' bioinformatics: Raw barcoded reads were processed with MIGEC, and single-read molecular identifier groups were discarded before consensus assembly and CDR3 extraction. VDJtools was used for post-analysis of the clonotype tables, with diversity normalized by down-sampling every dataset to the smallest sample size. In repertoire overlap clustering, CDR3 amino acid sequences, but not nucleotide sequences, were matched to correct batch-related cross-sample contamination. TCRdb trimmed the raw reads at Q25, called clones with MiXCR and kept productive beta chains. Every entry covers one CDR3 protein and lists the most common genes and DNA from its rows. The V and J calls here are based on TCRdb, not the publication. For this sample there are around 150,000 distinct CDR3 sequences; roughly 34% appear just once. Clones ranked in the top ten supply approximately 30% of the sample.

This clonotype has ten or more counts. Its antigen is still unknown. No base quality information exists; no much larger clone differs at one position. Explained via the paper, the time point label denotes: second blood draw from one MS patient after hematopoietic stem cell transplantation. TCR beta repertoires were profiled from peripheral blood of roughly 13 young patients with multiple sclerosis to demonstrate the VDJtools post-analysis software. The multiple sclerosis patients were children and adolescents between roughly 6 and 16 years of age. Sequencing was performed on blood, taken after autologous hematopoietic stem cell transplantation. This TCR was sampled from a girl aged 5-17 years with multiple sclerosis. Donor details come from another sample of the same person, matched by shared clones. In this chain, TRBV29-1 is recombined with TRBJ2-1; a stretch of 8 junction bases matches TRBD2. The nucleotide sequence is TGCAGCGTTTCGGGAGGGCCTTCCCATGAGCAGTTCTTC. Translated, it reads CSVSGGPSHEQFF.